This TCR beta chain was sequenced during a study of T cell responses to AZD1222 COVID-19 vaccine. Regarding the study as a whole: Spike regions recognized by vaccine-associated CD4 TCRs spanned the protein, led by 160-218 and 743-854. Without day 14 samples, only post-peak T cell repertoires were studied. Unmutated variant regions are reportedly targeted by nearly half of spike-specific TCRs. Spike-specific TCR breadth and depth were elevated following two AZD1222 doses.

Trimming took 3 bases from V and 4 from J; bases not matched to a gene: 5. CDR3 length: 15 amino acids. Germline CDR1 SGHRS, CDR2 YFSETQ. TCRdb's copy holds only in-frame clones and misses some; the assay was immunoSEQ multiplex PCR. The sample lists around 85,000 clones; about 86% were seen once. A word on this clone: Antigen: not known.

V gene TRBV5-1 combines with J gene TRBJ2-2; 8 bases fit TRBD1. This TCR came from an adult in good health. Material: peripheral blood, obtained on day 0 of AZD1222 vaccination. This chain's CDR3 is CASSSDTGGTGELFF. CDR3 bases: TGCGCCAGCAGCTCCGACACAGGGGGCACCGGGGAGCTGTTTTTT.